Following are 6 T cell receptor beta chains from one sample sequenced in a study of breast tumors, draining lymph nodes, adjacent tissues. Each CDR3 protein is one row after TCRdb ran MiXCR on the multiplex PCR reads. Of under 15,000 distinct CDR3 sequences listed, about 37% are singletons. The sequencing sample was made of breast tumor tissue. The source is a female donor with breast cancer. Some clones in this sample may be carry-over from other donors' samples.

This clonotype was counted many times. The chain combines TRBV20-1 with TRBJ1-5, with D possibly matching TRBD1 (5 bases). Trimming stripped 0 bases from V and 0 bases from J, with 18 bases between. Germline lookup yields CDR1 DFQATT and CDR2 SNEGSKA (reference sequence). This CDR3 is 18 amino acids long. The CDR3: CSARDIREGGYSNQPQHF. Here the CDR3 DNA reads TGCAGTGCTAGAGATATCAGGGAGGGCGGTTATAGCAATCAGCCCCAGCATTTT.

This clonotype was observed many times. The rearrangement uses TRBV9 and TRBJ2-2; 10 bases are a match to TRBD1. Unmatched junction bases numbered 5, after V lost 4 bases and J lost 5 bases. Looked up from germline, CDR1 is SGDLS and CDR2 is YYNGEE. The CDR3 contains 15 residues. The CDR3 nucleotides read TGTGCCAGCAGCCCCAGGACAGGGGGGACCGGGGAGCTGTTTTTT. This translates into CASSPRTGGTGELFF.

This clonotype came up many times. This sequence joins TRBV6-1 and TRBJ2-2; D call uncertain. Germline V CDR1 and CDR2: MNHNS, SASEGT. CDR3 length: 13 amino acids. Between the trimmed V and J ends, which lost 3 bases and 6 bases, there was a span of 8 bases. CDR3 in DNA: TGTGCCAGCAGTGAGAACGGGCCCGGGGAGCTGTTTTTT. Translating gives CASSENGPGELFF.

This clonotype appeared many times. The rearrangement uses TRBV30 and TRBJ1-2; 7 nucleotides match TRBD1. The junction had 3 bases not matched to a gene; V was cut back by 3 bases and J by 2 bases. Per the germline V gene, CDR1 is GTSNPN and CDR2 is SVGIG (reference sequence). This CDR3 comprises 13 residues. The chain's CDR3 is CAWRTGKNYGYTF. DNA of the CDR3: TGTGCCTGGAGGACAGGGAAGAACTATGGCTACACCTTC. Full variable domain (outside the CDR3, taken from reference TRBV30 and TRBJ1-2): SQTIHQWPATLVQPVGSPLSLECTVEGTSNPNLYWYRQAAGRGLQLLFYSVGIGQISSEVPQNLSASRPQDRQFILSSKKLLLSDSGFYLCAWRTGKNYGYTFGSGTRLTVV.

V usage is TRBV6-1 and J usage is TRBJ1-5, with 12 nucleotides matching TRBD1. This CDR3 has 14 amino acids. Per germline, CDR1 MNHNS and CDR2 SASEGT. V lost 9 bases, J lost 8 bases, and 8 bases stayed unmatched. DNA of the CDR3: TGTGCCAGTACCGGGACAGGGGGCGCCGAGCCCCAGCATTTT. Translation gives CASTGTGGAEPQHF.

This clonotype was recorded at least ten times. This chain uses TRBV2 with TRBJ2-7; TRBD2 is a possible D gene (6 bases). CDR1 and CDR2 (germline): SNHLY, FYNNEI. This CDR3 region has 14 residues. V lost 4 bases to trimming and J lost 3 bases, with 13 bases between them. CDR3 sequence (DNA): TGTGCCAGCAGTGGGGGGGATGGCAGCTACGAGCAGTACTTC. Translating gives CASSGGDGSYEQYF.